This T cell receptor (beta chain) was captured in a study of shared clonotypes between healthy human individuals (dated by TCRdb to about 2020). Notes on the research overall: The cohort comprised a couple of women and three men aged 18 to 49 years. Per donor, three plates each were used for CD4 naive and CD4 memory, two for CD8 naive, and one for CD8 memory. To estimate repertoire size and how much clonotype sharing occurs between individuals, the study deeply sequenced the blood TCR repertoires of five or six healthy adults. To increase sequencing depth and limit assay-specific biases, TCR repertoire library preparation and sequencing were carried out by different laboratories using diverse techniques. Between about 0.9 and 10 billion PBMCs per donor were obtained by leukapheresis.

Healthy HIV-negative adults with no recently reported acute infections or vaccinations were included as donors. Every donor was a Caucasian adult residing in Nashville, Tennessee, USA. Magnetic negative selection was used to enrich CD4+ T cells, after which naive cells were positively selected on CD45RA and the negative fraction became the memory subset. Blood was obtained by leukapheresis, after which PBMCs were separated by Ficoll-Histopaque density gradient centrifugation and cryopreserved in liquid nitrogen vapor phase. Purity and quantity of every magnetically sorted T cell population were checked by analytical flow cytometry. Genomic DNA was isolated from each sorted fraction and quantified by UV absorbance on a Nanodrop 2000c. On this clone: Its antigen is currently not known. Per-nucleotide qualities are absent, and no much larger clonotype sits a single base away.

The CDR3, cysteine through phenylalanine, is 14 amino acids long. The sequence is cut down to CDR3 DNA, 42 bases in frame from base 1. CDR1 and CDR2 were assigned from the germline V gene as MDHEN and SYDVKM. V drops 3 bases and J drops 4 bases, leaving 12 bases in between. Broader findings and caveats from the paper: Approximately 5% of naive CD4, 3.5% of naive CD8, 2.3% of memory CD4, and around 0.42% of memory CD8 clonotypes were shared across several donors. Pairwise subsampling led to the expectation that sequencing depth would affect the degree of clonotype sharing among donors. Naive subsets generally had larger estimated clonotype richness than memory subsets did. Higher generation probabilities were observed for clonotypes shared by all four sorted-subset donors than for non-shared clonotypes. Only blood was sampled, and tissue TCR repertoires likely differ from those in blood. Even with the large sequencing depth, rarefaction of the sorted-subset datasets indicated that sequencing was incomplete. Because the study included a small number of donors, the genetic and exposure-history diversity represented was limited.

TCR CDR3 regions were amplified from genomic DNA by multiplex PCR using the deep immunoSEQ assay. Extracted genomic DNA from each cell subset was spread evenly across all wells of several immunoSEQ 96-well plates, with each plate serving as a replicate. Each replicate PCR for sorted subsets received roughly 0.2 ug genomic DNA, equal to roughly 29,000 T cell genomes. Purified libraries were quantified with a Qubit 3.0 fluorometer, sized on a Bioanalyzer 2100, and re-quantified with the KAPA Library Quantification kit. Every immunoSEQ 96-well plate was sequenced on a dedicated single-read 150-cycle Illumina NextSeq 550 flow cell. In the source study's methods: Because the immunoSEQ output held only junctional sequences and lacked quality scores, the filtering could not match the filtering applied to full-length reads. To assign V/J genes and CDR3, sequences were annotated using PyIR, a Python wrapper for IgBLAST v1.9, with IMGT germline references. Any read was removed if the V/J assignment was weak (E-value above 1e-6), the CDR3 was missing, or the read contained stop codons, out-of-frame junctions, or ambiguous translated residues. V3J clonotypes were defined by identical inferred V gene, J gene, and CDR3 amino acid sequence. Percentage overlap between repertoires was calculated by dividing the number of shared unique clonotypes by the size of the smaller repertoire. Richness of each repertoire was evaluated using RTK rarefaction, the Chao1 estimator, and Recon v2.1 estimates of unobserved clonotypes. Generation probabilities were computed with OLGA for all TCRbeta clonotypes obtained by the gDNA method from a few donors. This is the immuneACCESS table as TCRdb keeps it, with only in-frame sequences that have V and J called. A part of the clones is gone; compared with another copy, unresolved V genes explain less than half, and the rest is unexplained. From that table come the V and J calls and clone size; the DNA was used to work out D and trimming. The sample table holds 2 million to 2.5 million clones, of which 90% to 96% were seen once. The ten largest clonotypes hold around 0.13% of the sample.

The chain is assembled from TRBV28 and TRBJ1-1; perhaps TRBD1 is the D gene, with 6 bases matching. The sample was naive CD4+ T cells sorted from blood. Reading the label with the study, this specimen's cell subset or site is: CD45RA+ positively selected. The TCR sequence derives from a man aged 18 to 29 in good health. The nucleotide sequence reads TGTGCCAGCAGTTTGGCGACAGGAATCACTGAAGCTTTCTTT. This translates into CASSLATGITEAFF. With the portions outside the CDR3 filled from the reference TRBV28 and TRBJ1-1 genes, the complete variable region becomes DVKVTQSSRYLVKRTGEKVFLECVQDMDHENMFWYRQDPGLGLRLIYFSYDVKMKEKGDIPEGYSVSREKKERFSLILESASTNQTSMYLCASSLATGITEAFFGQGTRLTVV.